The rows below give T cell receptor beta chains drawn from one sample of a study of blood T cell repertoires in COVID-19. Clones were sequenced by immunoSEQ multiplex PCR, and TCRdb holds only the in-frame ones, with some missing. Of about 60,000 clones listed, approximately 85% were seen once; the top ten hold about 3.2%. The specimen sequenced was peripheral blood. The origin of the receptors is a man over 45 with active COVID-19. Each CDR3 is given without its conserved first and last residue. A D gene is named only where the DNA matches it firmly. Some rows mark clone size as missing; the rest say once, few, many or name a class of expanded clone.

clone size	J gene	V gene	D gene	CDR3 protein
NA	TRBJ1-6	TRBV11-3	TRBD1	ASSFGQGDSPLH
NA	TRBJ2-1	TRBV6-6	NA	ASSRGYNEQF
NA	TRBJ1-5	TRBV12-3/TRBV12-4	TRBD1	ASKDREGQPQH
NA	TRBJ1-2	TRBV7-2	NA	ASSLHPSDGYT
few	TRBJ2-7	TRBV7-2	NA	ASSRSHRDEQY
NA	TRBJ1-5	TRBV4-2	NA	ASSQQGGGRNQPQH
NA	TRBJ1-1	TRBV4-3	NA	ASSQQRGTETF
NA	TRBJ2-3	TRBV5-1	TRBD2	ASRSSGRMGDTQY
NA	TRBJ2-7	TRBV3-1/TRBV3-2	NA	ASSQVTGSEQY
NA	TRBJ1-3	TRBV7-8	NA	ASSLGRDTIY
NA	TRBJ1-6	TRBV7-2	NA	ASSSTFRNNSPLH
NA	TRBJ1-1	TRBV6-5	NA	ASRGAKNTEAF
NA	TRBJ2-3	TRBV7-2	NA	ASSFEGGAQY
NA	TRBJ2-3	TRBV3-1/TRBV3-2	NA	ASSQSMGGTQY
NA	TRBJ2-3	TRBV7-6	NA	ASSLGGRVTDTQY
once	TRBJ1-4	TRBV5-4	TRBD1	ASSSRAATGFQEKLF
NA	TRBJ2-2	TRBV2	TRBD2	ASRRGLAGSSGELF
NA	TRBJ2-5	TRBV6-5	NA	ASSYSSSFPFPQY
NA	TRBJ2-4	TRBV6-5	NA	ASRGGARSIQY
NA	TRBJ2-3	TRBV18	NA	ASSRRFGETDTQY
NA	TRBJ2-7	TRBV3-1/TRBV3-2	NA	ASSQTSTYEQY
NA	TRBJ2-6	TRBV19	NA	ASSRQTFGANVLT
once	TRBJ1-5	TRBV7-9	NA	ASSLEGGSQPQH
NA	TRBJ1-1	TRBV19	NA	ASSILNTEAF
NA	TRBJ1-6	TRBV6-5	NA	ASNTGRFSPLH
NA	TRBJ1-2	TRBV19	TRBD1	ASSRQGGYGYT
NA	TRBJ1-2	TRBV6-5	NA	ASSGGRGNYGYT
once	TRBJ2-6	TRBV4-1	TRBD2	ASSQGTSFSGANVLT